This note documents a single T cell receptor (beta chain) sequence. Its antigen is still unknown. A much more abundant neighbour one base away suggests this may be a read error. Hyperthyroidism in the patients, aged 18 to 65, was newly diagnosed and under 2 months in duration. PBMCs stemmed from 10 ml fresh peripheral blood. The data stem from a study of T cells in Graves' hyperthyroidism and ophthalmopathy. CDR3 length: 15 amino acids. Germline CDR1 reads MDHEN; CDR2 reads SYDVKM. Template material for amplifying TCR beta CDR3 regions consisted of RNA transcripts. The TCR CDR3 first-round RT-PCR relied on the HTBI primer set. In TCRdb, the multiplex PCR reads were re-called with MiXCR into one record per CDR3 protein. Of around 350,000 distinct CDR3 sequences listed, approximately 14% are singletons. General study results and limits: Progression to ophthalmopathy was predicted a median of approximately 6.4 months early.

Sequencing was done on a sample of blood. This TCR was sampled from a woman under 30 with Graves' hyperthyroidism that later progressed to Graves' ophthalmopathy. This chain links TRBV28 with TRBJ2-7, with TRBD1 identical over 12 bases. The CDR3 region is CAGSSGTGGDYEQYF. DNA for the CDR3: TGTGCCGGCAGTTCCGGGACAGGGGGCGACTACGAGCAGTACTTC.